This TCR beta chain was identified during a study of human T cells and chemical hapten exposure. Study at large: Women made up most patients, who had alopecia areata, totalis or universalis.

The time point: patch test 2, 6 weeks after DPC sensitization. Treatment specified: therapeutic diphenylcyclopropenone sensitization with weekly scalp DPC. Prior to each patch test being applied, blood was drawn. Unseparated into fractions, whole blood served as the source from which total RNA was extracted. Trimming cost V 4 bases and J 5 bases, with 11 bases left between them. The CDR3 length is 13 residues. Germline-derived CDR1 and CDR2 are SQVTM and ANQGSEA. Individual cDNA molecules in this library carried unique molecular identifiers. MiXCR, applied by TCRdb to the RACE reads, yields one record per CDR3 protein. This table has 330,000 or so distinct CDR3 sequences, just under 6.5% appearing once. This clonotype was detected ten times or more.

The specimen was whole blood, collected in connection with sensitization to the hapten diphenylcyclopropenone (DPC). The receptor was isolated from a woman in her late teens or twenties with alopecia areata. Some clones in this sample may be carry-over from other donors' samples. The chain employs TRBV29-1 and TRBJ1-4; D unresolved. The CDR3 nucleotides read TGCAGCGTTGGAGGTATTCTCAATGAAAAACTGTTTTTT. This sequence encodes CSVGGILNEKLFF. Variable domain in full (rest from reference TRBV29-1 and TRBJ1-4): SAVISQKPSRDICQRGTSLTIQCQVDSQVTMMFWYRQQPGQSLTLIATANQGSEATYESGFVIDKFPISRPNLTFSTLTVSNMSPEDSSIYLCSVGGILNEKLFFGSGTQLSVL.